The 10 T cell receptor beta chains below were found in one sample sequenced in a study of blood T cell repertoires in COVID-19. Method: immunoSEQ multiplex PCR; TCRdb's copy keeps in-frame clones and lacks some. Of approximately 210,000 clones listed, 80% are singletons. What was sequenced was peripheral blood. Receptors were obtained from a human donor in a cohort sampled during active COVID-19.

This clone came up once. The chain has TRBV7-2 and TRBJ2-2; D is perhaps TRBD2 (7 bases). The CDR3 has 17 amino acids. Germline CDR1 and CDR2: SGHTA and FQGNSA. The V gene lost 5 bases and the J gene lost 5 bases, with 21 bases spanning the gap. CDR3 bases: TGTGCCAGCAGCCCTACGGGGGGCAGGGGAGAGACCGGGGAGCTGTTTTTT. Translation gives CASSPTGGRGETGELFF.

This rearrangement joins TRBV18 to TRBJ1-3, with a tentative D call TRBD1 (5 bases). The CDR3 has 17 amino acids. Germline V lookup: CDR1 KGHSH, CDR2 LQKENI. V gave up 2 bases and J gave up 4 bases, with 18 bases separating them. The CDR3 sequence: CASSPSPRGARGNTIYF. DNA of the CDR3: TGTGCCAGCTCACCATCCCCGCGGGGCGCCAGAGGAAACACCATATATTTT.

This clone has only a few counts. The J gene is TRBJ1-1, the V gene TRBV7-8; no definite D call. CDR1 SGHVS and CDR2 FQNEAQ come from the germline V gene. The CDR3 is 12 amino acids. V gave up 5 bases and J gave up 10 bases, with 14 bases separating them. The CDR3 coding sequence is TGTGCCAGCAGCCCCGGAGGGAGAGGAGCTTTCTTT. It specifies CASSPGGRGAFF.

The gene calls are TRBV7-9 and TRBJ1-4, with 10 bases aligning to TRBD1. The CDR3 totals 15 residues. Germline CDR1 reads SEHNR; CDR2 reads FQNEAQ (reference sequence). V trimming: 4 bases; J trimming: 5 bases; junction bases outside the gene matches: 4. CDR3 bases: TGTGCCAGCAGCTATCCGGGACAGGGGAATGAAAAACTGTTTTTT. Translation: CASSYPGQGNEKLFF.

This clone was recorded once. This chain joins TRBV3-1 (or the pseudogene TRBV3-2) and TRBJ2-7; 7 positions match TRBD1. The CDR3 totals 13 residues. CDR1 and CDR2 from the germline V gene are LGHDT and YNNKEL (reference sequence). J was trimmed by 6 bases and V by 2 bases; bases with no gene match: 4. The CDR3 DNA follows: TGTGCCAGCAGCCAACCTGGGACAGTCGAGCAGTACTTC. Its protein is CASSQPGTVEQYF.

This clone was recorded only once. This chain joins TRBV7-6 and TRBJ2-1; D possibly corresponds to TRBD1 (6 bases). Germline values: CDR1 SGHVS, CDR2 FNYEAQ. Trimming stripped 1 base from V and 6 bases from J, with 16 bases between. The CDR3 totals 16 residues. The CDR3 here is CASSLVPGQGSNEQFF. DNA for the CDR3: TGTGCCAGCAGCTTAGTTCCGGGACAAGGTTCCAATGAGCAGTTCTTC.

V usage is TRBV7-3 and J usage is TRBJ1-1; D gene ambiguous. V was cut by 1 base and J by 0 bases, with 12 bases left in between. Germline V lookup: CDR1 SGHTA, CDR2 FQGTGA. The CDR3 length is 16 residues. In DNA, the CDR3 is TGTGCCAGCAGCTTAAACGGGGTGGGGTTGAACACTGAAGCTTTCTTT. This translates into CASSLNGVGLNTEAFF.

This clone was found a few times. The CDR3 DNA reads TGTGCCAGTCATATTGGGGCTTATGAAAAACTGTTTTTT. As protein: CASHIGAYEKLFF. The chain is built from TRBV6-5 and TRBJ1-4; D might be TRBD1 (5 bases). V was cut by 9 bases and J by 6 bases, with 14 bases left in between. Germline V CDR1 and CDR2: MNHEY, SVGAGI. The CDR3 contains 13 residues.

Only a few counts were recorded for this clone. This rearrangement joins TRBV10-1 to TRBJ1-5; D is undetermined. Germline V CDR1 and CDR2: WNHNN, SYGVQD (reference sequence). The CDR3 has 15 residues. V lost 10 bases, J lost 0 bases, and 16 bases lay in between. Written as DNA, the CDR3 is TGCGCCAACAGACGAGCCAGGCATAGCAATCAGCCCCAGCATTTT. Residues: CANRRARHSNQPQHF.

The chain combines TRBV18 with TRBJ1-4; 7 bases align to TRBD1. The germline V gene encodes CDR1 KGHSH and CDR2 LQKENI. The CDR3 sequence is 16 residues long. The V and J ends lost 3 bases and 8 bases, in that order; junction bases with no gene match: 12. The CDR3 nucleotides are TGTGCCAGCTCACCCGTCACCGGGACAGTGCAGGAAAAACTGTTTTTT. Protein: CASSPVTGTVQEKLFF.